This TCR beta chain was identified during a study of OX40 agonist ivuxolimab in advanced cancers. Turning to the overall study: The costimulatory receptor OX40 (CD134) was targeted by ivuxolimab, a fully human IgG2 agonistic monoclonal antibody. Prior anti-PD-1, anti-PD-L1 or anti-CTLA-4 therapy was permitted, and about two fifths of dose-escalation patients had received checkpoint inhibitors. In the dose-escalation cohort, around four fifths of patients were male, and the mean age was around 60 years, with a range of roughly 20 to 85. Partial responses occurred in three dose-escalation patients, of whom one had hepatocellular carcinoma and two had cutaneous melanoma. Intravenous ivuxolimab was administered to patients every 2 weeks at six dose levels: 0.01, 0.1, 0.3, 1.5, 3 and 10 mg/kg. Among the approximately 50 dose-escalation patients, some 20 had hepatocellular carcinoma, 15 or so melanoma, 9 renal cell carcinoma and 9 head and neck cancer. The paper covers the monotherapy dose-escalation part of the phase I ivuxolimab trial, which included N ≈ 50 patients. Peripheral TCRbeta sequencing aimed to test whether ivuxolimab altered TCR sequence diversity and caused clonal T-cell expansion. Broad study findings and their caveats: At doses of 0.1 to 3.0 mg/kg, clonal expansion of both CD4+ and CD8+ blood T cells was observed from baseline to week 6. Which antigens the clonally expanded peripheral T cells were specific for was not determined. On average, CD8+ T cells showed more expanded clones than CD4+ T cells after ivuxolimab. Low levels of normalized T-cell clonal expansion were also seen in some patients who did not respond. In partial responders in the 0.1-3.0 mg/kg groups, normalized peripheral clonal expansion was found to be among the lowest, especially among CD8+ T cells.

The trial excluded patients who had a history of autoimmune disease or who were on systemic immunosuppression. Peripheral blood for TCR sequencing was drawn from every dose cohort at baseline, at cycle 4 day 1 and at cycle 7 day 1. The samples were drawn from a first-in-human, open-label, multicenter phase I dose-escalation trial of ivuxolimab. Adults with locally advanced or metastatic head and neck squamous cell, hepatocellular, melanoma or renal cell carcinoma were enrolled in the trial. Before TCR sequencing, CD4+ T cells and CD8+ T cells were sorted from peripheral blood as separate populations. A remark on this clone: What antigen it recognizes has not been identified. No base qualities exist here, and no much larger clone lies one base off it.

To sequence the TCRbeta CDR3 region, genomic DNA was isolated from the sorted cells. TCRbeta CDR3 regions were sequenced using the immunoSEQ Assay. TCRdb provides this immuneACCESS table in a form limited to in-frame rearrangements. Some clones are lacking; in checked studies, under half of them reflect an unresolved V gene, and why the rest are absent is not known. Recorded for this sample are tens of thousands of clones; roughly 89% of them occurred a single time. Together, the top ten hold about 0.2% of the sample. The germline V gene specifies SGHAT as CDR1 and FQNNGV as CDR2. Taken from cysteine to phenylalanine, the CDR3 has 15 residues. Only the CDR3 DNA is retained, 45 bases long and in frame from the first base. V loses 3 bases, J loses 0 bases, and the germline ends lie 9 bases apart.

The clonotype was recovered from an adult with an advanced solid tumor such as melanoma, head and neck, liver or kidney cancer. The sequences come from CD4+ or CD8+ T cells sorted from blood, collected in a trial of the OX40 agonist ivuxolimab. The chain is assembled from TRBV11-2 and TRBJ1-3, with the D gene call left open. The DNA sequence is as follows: TGTGCCAGCAGCTTTGACATCCTCTCTGGAAACACCATATATTTT. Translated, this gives CASSFDILSGNTIYF.